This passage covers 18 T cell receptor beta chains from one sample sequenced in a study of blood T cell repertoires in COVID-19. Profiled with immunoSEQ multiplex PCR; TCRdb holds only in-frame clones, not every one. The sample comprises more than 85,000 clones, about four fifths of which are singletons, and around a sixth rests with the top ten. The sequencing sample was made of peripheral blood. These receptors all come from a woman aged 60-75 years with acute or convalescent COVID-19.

The CDR3 loop is CASSIVDQGSGHTF. DNA for the CDR3: TGTGCCAGTAGTATCGTTGATCAGGGATCGGGTCACACCTTC. The chain combines TRBV19 with TRBJ1-2; possibly TRBD1 for D (5 bases). V gave up 3 bases and J gave up 12 bases, with 20 bases separating them. CDR1 and CDR2 from the germline V gene are LNHDA and SQIVND (reference sequence). The CDR3 consists of 14 residues.

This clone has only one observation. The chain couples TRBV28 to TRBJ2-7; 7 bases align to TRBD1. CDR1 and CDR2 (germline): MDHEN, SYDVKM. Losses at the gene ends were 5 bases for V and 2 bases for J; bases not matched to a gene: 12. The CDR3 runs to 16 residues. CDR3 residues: CASSPTGTDPPYEQYF. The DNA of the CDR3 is TGTGCCAGCAGTCCCACCGGGACAGACCCTCCCTACGAGCAGTACTTC.

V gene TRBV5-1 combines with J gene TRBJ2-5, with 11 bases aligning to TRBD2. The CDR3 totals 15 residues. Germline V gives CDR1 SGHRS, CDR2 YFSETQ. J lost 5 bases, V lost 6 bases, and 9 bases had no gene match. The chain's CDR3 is CASTQTSGEVETQYF. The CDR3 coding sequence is TGCGCCAGCACCCAGACTAGCGGGGAGGTTGAGACCCAGTACTTC.

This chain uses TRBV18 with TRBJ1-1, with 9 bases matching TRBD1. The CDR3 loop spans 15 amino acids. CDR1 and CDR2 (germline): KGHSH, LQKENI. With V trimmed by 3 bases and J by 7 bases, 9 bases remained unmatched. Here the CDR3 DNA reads TGTGCCAGCTCACCTATACAGGGGGCTATTGTTGAAGCTTTCTTT. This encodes CASSPIQGAIVEAFF.

CDR3 in amino acids: CASSPLTGRGNTIYF. CDR3 DNA sequence: TGTGCCAGCAGCCCCCTTACAGGGAGAGGAAACACCATATATTTT. The V and J genes are TRBV5-6 and TRBJ1-3; possible D gene TRBD1, 6 bases. The CDR3 is 15 amino acids. V was trimmed by 4 bases and J by 4 bases, leaving 15 bases between them. Germline V gene data show CDR1 as SGHDT and CDR2 as YYEEEE. The complete variable domain, with remaining parts taken from reference TRBV5-6 and TRBJ1-3, reads DAGVTQSPTHLIKTRGQQVTLRCSPKSGHDTVSWYQQALGQGPQFIFQYYEEEERQRGNFPDRFSGHQFPNYSSELNVNALLLGDSALYLCASSPLTGRGNTIYFGEGSWLTVV.

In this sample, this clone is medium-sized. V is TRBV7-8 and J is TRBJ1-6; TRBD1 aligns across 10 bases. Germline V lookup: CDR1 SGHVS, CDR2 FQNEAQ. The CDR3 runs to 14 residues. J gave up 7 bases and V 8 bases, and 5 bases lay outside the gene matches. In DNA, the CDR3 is TGTGCCAGCTCGTGGGACAGGGGAAATTCACCCCTCCACTTT. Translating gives CASSWDRGNSPLHF.

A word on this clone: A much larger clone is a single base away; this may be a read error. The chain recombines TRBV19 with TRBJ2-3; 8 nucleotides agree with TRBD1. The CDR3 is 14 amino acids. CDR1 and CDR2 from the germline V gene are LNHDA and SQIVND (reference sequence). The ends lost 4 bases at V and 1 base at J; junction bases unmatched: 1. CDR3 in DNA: TGTGCCAGTAGTACGACAGGGGGCACAGATACGCAGTATTTT. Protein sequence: CASSTTGGTDTQYF.

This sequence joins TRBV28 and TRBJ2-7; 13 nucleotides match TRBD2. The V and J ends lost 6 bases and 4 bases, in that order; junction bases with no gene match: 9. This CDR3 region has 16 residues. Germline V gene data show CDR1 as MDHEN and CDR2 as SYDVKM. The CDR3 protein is CASSSLGLAGEYEQYF. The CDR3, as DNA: TGTGCCAGCAGCTCCCTCGGACTAGCGGGAGAATACGAGCAGTACTTC. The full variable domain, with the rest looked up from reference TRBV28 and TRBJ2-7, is DVKVTQSSRYLVKRTGEKVFLECVQDMDHENMFWYRQDPGLGLRLIYFSYDVKMKEKGDIPEGYSVSREKKERFSLILESASTNQTSMYLCASSSLGLAGEYEQYFGPGTRLTVT.

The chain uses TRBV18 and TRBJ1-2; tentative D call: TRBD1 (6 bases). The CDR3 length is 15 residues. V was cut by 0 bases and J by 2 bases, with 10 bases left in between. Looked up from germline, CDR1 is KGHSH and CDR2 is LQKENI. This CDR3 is CASSPPTGQNYGYTF. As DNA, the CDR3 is TGTGCCAGCTCACCACCGACCGGACAGAACTATGGCTACACCTTC.

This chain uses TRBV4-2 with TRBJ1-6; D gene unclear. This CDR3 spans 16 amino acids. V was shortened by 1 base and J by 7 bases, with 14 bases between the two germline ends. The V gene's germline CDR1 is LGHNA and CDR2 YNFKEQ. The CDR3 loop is CASSQGSSRSNSPLHF. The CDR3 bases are TGTGCCAGCAGCCAAGGGTCTTCCAGGTCCAATTCACCCCTCCACTTT.

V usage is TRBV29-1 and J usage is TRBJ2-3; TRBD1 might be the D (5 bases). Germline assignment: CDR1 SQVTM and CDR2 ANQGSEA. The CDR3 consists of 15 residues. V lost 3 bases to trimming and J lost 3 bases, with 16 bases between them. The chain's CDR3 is CSVDPGRGWTDTQYF. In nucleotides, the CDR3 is TGCAGCGTTGATCCCGGAAGGGGATGGACAGATACGCAGTATTTT.

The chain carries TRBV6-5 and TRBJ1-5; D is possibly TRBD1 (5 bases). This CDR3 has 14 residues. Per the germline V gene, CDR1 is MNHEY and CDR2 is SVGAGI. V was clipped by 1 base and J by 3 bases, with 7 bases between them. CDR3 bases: TGTGCCAGCAGTTACTTGGGGCCCAATCAGCCCCAGCATTTT. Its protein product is CASSYLGPNQPQHF.

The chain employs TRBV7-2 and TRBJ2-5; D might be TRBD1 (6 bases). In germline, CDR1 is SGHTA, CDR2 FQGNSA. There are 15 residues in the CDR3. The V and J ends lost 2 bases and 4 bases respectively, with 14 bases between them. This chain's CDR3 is CASSLRAWGRETQYF. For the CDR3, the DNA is TGTGCCAGCAGCTTAAGGGCCTGGGGGCGAGAGACCCAGTACTTC.

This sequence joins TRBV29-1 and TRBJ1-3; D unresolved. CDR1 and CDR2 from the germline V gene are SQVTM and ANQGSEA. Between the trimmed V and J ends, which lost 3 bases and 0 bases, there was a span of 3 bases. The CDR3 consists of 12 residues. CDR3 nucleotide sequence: TGCAGCGTTGACATCTCTGGAAACACCATATATTTT. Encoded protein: CSVDISGNTIYF.

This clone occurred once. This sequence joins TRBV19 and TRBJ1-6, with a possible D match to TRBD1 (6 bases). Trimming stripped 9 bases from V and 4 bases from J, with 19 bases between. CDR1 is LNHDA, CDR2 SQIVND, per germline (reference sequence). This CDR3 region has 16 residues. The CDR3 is CASRTPGQYYNSPLHF. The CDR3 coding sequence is TGTGCCAGCCGGACCCCCGGACAGTATTATAATTCACCCCTCCACTTT.

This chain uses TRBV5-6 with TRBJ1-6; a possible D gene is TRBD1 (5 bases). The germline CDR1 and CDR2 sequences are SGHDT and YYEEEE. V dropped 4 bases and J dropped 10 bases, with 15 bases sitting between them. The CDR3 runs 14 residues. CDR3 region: CASSQGLALSPLHF. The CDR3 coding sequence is TGTGCCAGCAGCCAGGGACTGGCCCTCTCACCCCTCCACTTT.

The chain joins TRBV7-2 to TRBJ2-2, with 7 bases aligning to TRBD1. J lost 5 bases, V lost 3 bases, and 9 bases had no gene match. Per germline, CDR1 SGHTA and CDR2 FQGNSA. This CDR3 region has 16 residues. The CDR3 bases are TGTGCCAGCAGCTTCTTCACCAGGGGGAAGACCGGGGAGCTGTTTTTT. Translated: CASSFFTRGKTGELFF.

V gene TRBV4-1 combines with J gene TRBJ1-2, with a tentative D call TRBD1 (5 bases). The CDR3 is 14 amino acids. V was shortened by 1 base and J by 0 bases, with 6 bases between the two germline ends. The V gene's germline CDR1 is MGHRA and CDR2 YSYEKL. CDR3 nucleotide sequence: TGCGCCAGCAGCCAAGGACAGACTAACTATGGCTACACCTTC. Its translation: CASSQGQTNYGYTF.